The source of this TCR beta chain is a study of T-cell memory formation after mild COVID-19. About this clonotype: A read error may be the cause here, since a much bigger clone is one base away.

TCRdb re-called the 5' RACE reads with MiXCR, one entry per CDR3 protein. The data hold tens of thousands of distinct CDR3 sequences, with more than 12% observed a single time. The material sequenced was PBMCs or a T cell subset sorted from them (not recorded which). The receptor was derived from a man younger than 35 who had mild COVID-19 (a few samples of this study predate the infection). Cell type and time point are not known.

The CDR3 sequence: CASSPKRLMDEAFF. CDR3 DNA: TGCGCCAGCAGCCCTAAGAGGCTAATGGATGAAGCTTTCTTT. The gene calls are TRBV4-3 and TRBJ1-1, with unresolved D. Trimming left V 4 bases short and J 7 bases short, with 16 bases between. The CDR3 is made up of 14 amino acids. Germline values: CDR1 LGHNA, CDR2 YSLEER.